The next 10 T cell receptor beta chains were all read from a single sample in a study of T-cell memory formation after mild COVID-19. MiXCR, run by TCRdb on the 5' RACE reads, gives a single entry per CDR3 protein. This sample has under 300,000 distinct CDR3 sequences, with about 17% found just once. Sequences were obtained from PBMCs or a T cell subset sorted from them (not recorded which). These receptors were taken from a man aged 18 to 35 who had mild COVID-19 (a few samples of this study predate the infection). Cell type and time point are not known.

CDR3 coding DNA: TGCAGCGTCATAGGGACTAGAAGCACAGATACGCAGTATTTT. Protein sequence: CSVIGTRSTDTQYF. This chain links TRBV29-1 with TRBJ2-3, with 8 nucleotides matching TRBD2. V was clipped by 6 bases and J by 0 bases; unmatched bases: 5. Germline V gene lookup returns CDR1 SQVTM and CDR2 ANQGSEA. The CDR3 has 14 residues.

This clonotype was counted many times. The chain carries TRBV12-3 or TRBV12-4 and TRBJ1-5; no clear D. CDR3 size: 14 residues. V was trimmed by 3 bases and J by 1 base, leaving 7 bases between them. In DNA, the CDR3 is TGTGCCAGCAGTTTCGAGGGAAGCAATCAGCCCCAGCATTTT. This codes for CASSFEGSNQPQHF.

The gene calls are TRBV5-1 and TRBJ2-3; 8 nucleotides match TRBD1. The ends lost 5 bases at V and 8 bases at J; junction bases unmatched: 7. In germline, CDR1 is SGHRS, CDR2 YFSETQ. The CDR3 loop spans 13 amino acids. The CDR3 sequence is CASRRTGKGTQYF. CDR3 sequence (DNA): TGCGCCAGCAGACGGACAGGGAAAGGTACGCAGTATTTT.

The chain couples TRBV6-5 to TRBJ1-2, with no clear D. CDR1 and CDR2 (germline): MNHEY, SVGAGI. V dropped 6 bases and J dropped 3 bases, with 11 bases sitting between them. CDR3 length equals 13 residues. The CDR3 protein is CASRPHADYGYTF. CDR3 sequence (DNA): TGTGCCAGCAGACCACACGCGGACTATGGCTACACCTTC.

V usage is TRBV5-1 and J usage is TRBJ1-2; TRBD1 aligns across 9 bases. The germline gives CDR1 SGHRS, CDR2 YFSETQ. The CDR3 consists of 14 residues. V gave up 4 bases and J gave up 4 bases; unmatched junction bases: 5. CDR3 amino acids: CASSVTGGGYGYTF. CDR3 in DNA: TGCGCCAGCAGCGTAACAGGGGGCGGCTATGGCTACACCTTC.

V and J are TRBV6-5 and TRBJ2-7; no clear D gene. The germline CDR1 and CDR2 sequences are MNHEY and SVGAGI. This CDR3 has 12 amino acids. Trimming took 5 bases from V and 2 from J, leaving 7 bases between them. The CDR3 here is CASSTDTYEQYF. In DNA form, the CDR3 reads TGTGCCAGCAGTACGGATACCTACGAGCAGTACTTC.

This clonotype has just a few counts. The CDR3 reads CASSFEGRGTEAFF. Here the CDR3 DNA reads TGTGCCAGCAGTTTTGAGGGGCGGGGGACTGAAGCTTTCTTT. The chain is built from TRBV28 and TRBJ1-1, with D maybe TRBD1 (5 bases). V gave up 3 bases and J gave up 5 bases, with 13 bases separating them. Germline V CDR1 and CDR2: MDHEN, SYDVKM. This CDR3 comprises 14 residues.

Ten or more counts support this clonotype. The chain employs TRBV4-3 and TRBJ2-5, with D tentatively TRBD2 (7 bases). The CDR3 totals 15 residues. V dropped 2 bases and J dropped 5 bases, with 15 bases sitting between them. Looked up from germline, CDR1 is LGHNA and CDR2 is YSLEER. CDR3 DNA: TGCGCCAGCAGCCAATATCGGGGGGCAGGGGAGACCCAGTACTTC. Its translation is CASSQYRGAGETQYF.

The chain uses TRBV9 and TRBJ1-6, with D maybe TRBD1 (5 bases). The CDR3 has 14 amino acids. Between the trimmed V and J ends, which lost 3 bases and 8 bases, there was a span of 12 bases. Germline loops: CDR1 SGDLS, CDR2 YYNGEE. The CDR3 spells CASSARWGDSPLHF. DNA of the CDR3: TGTGCCAGCAGCGCCCGATGGGGGGATTCACCCCTCCACTTT.

The table lists this clonotype with many counts. The genes are TRBV29-1 and TRBJ1-1, with D unresolved. The V and J ends lost 2 bases and 0 bases respectively, with 7 bases between them. CDR1 is SQVTM, CDR2 ANQGSEA, per germline. The CDR3 is 13 amino acids. As DNA, the CDR3 is TGCAGCGTTGAACGGGTTCTGAACACTGAAGCTTTCTTT. This encodes CSVERVLNTEAFF.